A selection of T cell receptor beta chains follows, all from one sample in a study of identical twins. MiXCR, applied by TCRdb to the 5' RACE reads, yields one record per CDR3 protein. This sample carries around 450,000 distinct CDR3 sequences, more than 13% of them seen once, and the ten largest clones take around 0.52%. This sample was shared with a second study, whose subject was yellow fever vaccine responses in identical twins.

The sample comprised CD4+ T cells sorted from blood. Receptor source: a woman younger than 30 in good health. Both conserved end residues are part of each CDR3. The order of the fields is CDR3 length, J gene, V gene, D gene, clone size, CDR3 DNA, CDR3 protein. A D gene is named only where the DNA matches it firmly. Clone size appears in some rows only: once, few, many, or a class for an expanded clone.

CDR3 length: 13
J gene: TRBJ2-2
V gene: TRBV6-2/TRBV6-3
D gene: -
clone size: -
CDR3 DNA: TGTGCCAGCAGGCGGACCAGACGCGGGGAGCTGTTTTTT
CDR3 protein: CASRRTRRGELFF

CDR3 length: 14
J gene: TRBJ2-3
V gene: TRBV15
D gene: TRBD2
clone size: few
CDR3 DNA: TGTGCCACCAGCAGACTAGCGGGACCAGATACGCAGTATTTT
CDR3 protein: CATSRLAGPDTQYF

CDR3 length: 16
J gene: TRBJ2-4
V gene: TRBV7-2
D gene: TRBD1
clone size: -
CDR3 DNA: TGTGCCAGCAGCTTAGTTACAGGGGGAGCCAAAAACATTCAGTACTTC
CDR3 protein: CASSLVTGGAKNIQYF

CDR3 length: 11
J gene: TRBJ2-5
V gene: TRBV7-8
D gene: -
clone size: -
CDR3 DNA: TGTGCCAGCAGCGCCTCCAGGGCCCAGTACTTC
CDR3 protein: CASSASRAQYF

CDR3 length: 13
J gene: TRBJ2-1
V gene: TRBV7-9
D gene: -
clone size: -
CDR3 DNA: TGTGCCAGCAGCCACCAACAGTACAATGAGCAGTTCTTC
CDR3 protein: CASSHQQYNEQFF

CDR3 length: 17
J gene: TRBJ2-3
V gene: TRBV20-1
D gene: -
clone size: -
CDR3 DNA: TGCAGTGCTAGCAGGTCACGGACGGCAAGAGGTTCAGATACGCAGTATTTT
CDR3 protein: CSASRSRTARGSDTQYF

CDR3 length: 14
J gene: TRBJ2-1
V gene: TRBV19
D gene: -
clone size: -
CDR3 DNA: TGTGCCACCACCCCCCAGGTGTTGACCTCTGAGCAGTTCTTC
CDR3 protein: CATTPQVLTSEQFF

CDR3 length: 15
J gene: TRBJ2-7
V gene: TRBV6-2/TRBV6-3
D gene: -
clone size: -
CDR3 DNA: TGTGCCAGCAGATATCCCGGAGGGGGCCTGAACGAGCAGTACTTC
CDR3 protein: CASRYPGGGLNEQYF

CDR3 length: 13
J gene: TRBJ1-1
V gene: TRBV10-3
D gene: -
clone size: -
CDR3 DNA: TGTGCCATCAGTGGATCAGGGAACACTGAAGCTTTCTTT
CDR3 protein: CAISGSGNTEAFF

CDR3 length: 16
J gene: TRBJ2-3
V gene: TRBV20-1
D gene: TRBD2
clone size: few
CDR3 DNA: TGCAGTGCTAATCCCCTAGCGGGAGATATCACAGATACGCAGTATTTT
CDR3 protein: CSANPLAGDITDTQYF

CDR3 length: 11
J gene: TRBJ2-3
V gene: TRBV28
D gene: TRBD2
clone size: -
CDR3 DNA: TGTGCCAGCAGTTTAGGTAGCGGGAAGTATTTT
CDR3 protein: CASSLGSGKYF

CDR3 length: 18
J gene: TRBJ2-2
V gene: TRBV10-3
D gene: TRBD2
clone size: -
CDR3 DNA: TGTGCCATCAGTGTGACCCCCCAGCGGGGGGCAAACACCGGGGAGCTGTTTTTT
CDR3 protein: CAISVTPQRGANTGELFF

CDR3 length: 15
J gene: TRBJ1-4
V gene: TRBV3-1
D gene: TRBD1
clone size: -
CDR3 DNA: TGTGCCAGCAGCAACACAGGGGTGGGGGTTAAAAAACTGTTTTTT
CDR3 protein: CASSNTGVGVKKLFF

CDR3 length: 13
J gene: TRBJ2-5
V gene: TRBV20-1
D gene: -
clone size: few
CDR3 DNA: TGCAGTGCGGATAGCCGGGCGGGGGAGACCCAGTACTTC
CDR3 protein: CSADSRAGETQYF

CDR3 length: 13
J gene: TRBJ2-1
V gene: TRBV6-1
D gene: -
clone size: few
CDR3 DNA: TGTGCCAGCAGTGACAGGATTCCGGGGGAGCAGTTCTTC
CDR3 protein: CASSDRIPGEQFF

CDR3 length: 16
J gene: TRBJ2-7
V gene: TRBV5-1
D gene: -
clone size: few
CDR3 DNA: TGCGCCAGCAGCCCAGAGGCGAGAGGGGCTCGGGACGAGCAGTACTTC
CDR3 protein: CASSPEARGARDEQYF

CDR3 length: 14
J gene: TRBJ2-7
V gene: TRBV7-9
D gene: -
clone size: few
CDR3 DNA: TGTGCCAGCAGCTTATTGGGGGTGGAGTACGAGCAGTACTTC
CDR3 protein: CASSLLGVEYEQYF

CDR3 length: 13
J gene: TRBJ2-1
V gene: TRBV24-1
D gene: -
clone size: -
CDR3 DNA: TGTGCCACCGAGGCGAGCTCCTACAATGAGCAGTTCTTC
CDR3 protein: CATEASSYNEQFF

CDR3 length: 13
J gene: TRBJ1-2
V gene: TRBV20-1
D gene: TRBD1
clone size: -
CDR3 DNA: TGCAGTGCTAGAGATGGGCAGGGGGTAGGCTACACCTTC
CDR3 protein: CSARDGQGVGYTF

CDR3 length: 14
J gene: TRBJ2-5
V gene: TRBV18
D gene: -
clone size: many
CDR3 DNA: TGTGCCAGCTCGGTACAGATGGACCAAGAGACCCAGTACTTC
CDR3 protein: CASSVQMDQETQYF

CDR3 length: 12
J gene: TRBJ1-6
V gene: TRBV4-1
D gene: -
clone size: -
CDR3 DNA: TGCACCACCGGGACCGGTGGGTCACCCCTCCACTTT
CDR3 protein: CTTGTGGSPLHF

CDR3 length: 15
J gene: TRBJ2-3
V gene: TRBV7-7
D gene: -
clone size: -
CDR3 DNA: TGTGCTAGCAGCCTAGGCCGTTTCTCCACAGATACGCAGTATTTT
CDR3 protein: CASSLGRFSTDTQYF

CDR3 length: 14
J gene: TRBJ2-1
V gene: TRBV20-1
D gene: TRBD2
clone size: many
CDR3 DNA: TGCAGTGCTAGAGCTAGCGGGTCCTACAATGAGCAGTTCTTC
CDR3 protein: CSARASGSYNEQFF

CDR3 length: 12
J gene: TRBJ2-5
V gene: TRBV10-2
D gene: -
clone size: many
CDR3 DNA: TGCGCCAGCAGTATTGGGGGGGAGACCCAGTACTTC
CDR3 protein: CASSIGGETQYF